This passage covers 20 T cell receptor beta chains from one sample sequenced in a study of T cell repertoires in ileal Crohn's disease. Time point in this sample: neoterminal ileum biopsy at postoperative endoscopy, about 6 months after surgery. Assay: immunoSEQ multiplex PCR; the TCRdb copy retains only in-frame clones and omits some. The sample consists of about 12,000 clones, 80% to 85% of them appearing once. Sequenced: ileal tissue. These receptors all stem from an adult with Crohn's disease.

The rearrangement uses TRBV4-2 and TRBJ2-5; D is perhaps TRBD2 (6 bases). Germline V CDR1 and CDR2: LGHNA, YNFKEQ. V lost 0 bases and J 5 bases, leaving 10 bases between the germline ends. The CDR3 contains 14 residues. The CDR3 DNA is TGTGCCAGCAGCCAAGATGCCAGCGGGGAGACCCAGTACTTC. It codes for CASSQDASGETQYF.

The chain has TRBV5-6 and TRBJ2-5; possible D gene TRBD2, 5 bases. The J call could be wrong; TRBJ2-7 is a better fit for the DNA end. The CDR3 is made up of 15 amino acids. CDR1 is SGHDT and CDR2 is YYEEEE in the germline V gene. CDR3: CASSPGRELKYEQYF. The CDR3 DNA is TGTGCCAGCAGCCCCGGACGGGAATTAAAATACGAGCAGTACTTC.

V gene TRBV7-7 combines with J gene TRBJ1-5; D possibly corresponds to TRBD1 (5 bases). Trimming removed 4 bases from V and 5 bases from J, with 9 bases in between. The CDR3 is 13 amino acids. Per germline, CDR1 SSHAT and CDR2 FNYEAQ (reference sequence). The CDR3 loop reads CASSSDRDQPQHF. In DNA form, the CDR3 reads TGTGCCAGCAGCTCTGACAGAGATCAGCCCCAGCATTTT.

The J gene is TRBJ2-1, the V gene TRBV4-1; no firm D call. CDR1 and CDR2 from the germline V gene are MGHRA and YSYEKL. Trimming removed 3 bases at V and 3 bases at J, with 15 bases between. This CDR3 is built from 16 residues. The CDR3 reads CASSHLPPELYNEQFF. CDR3 nucleotides: TGCGCCAGCAGCCACCTACCCCCTGAGCTCTACAATGAGCAGTTCTTC.

Concerning this clone: Other DNA sequences in this sample translate to the same CDR3. This sequence joins TRBV6-5 and TRBJ2-2; D is unclear. The V gene's germline CDR1 is MNHEY and CDR2 SVGAGI. CDR3 length: 14 residues. Trimming pared 3 bases from V and 3 bases from J, leaving 8 bases between. CDR3 sequence reads: CASSYNSYTGELFF. DNA of the CDR3: TGTGCCAGCAGTTATAACAGCTACACCGGGGAGCTGTTTTTT.

The chain links TRBV7-7 to TRBJ2-3; 12 positions agree with TRBD1. The trim removed 5 bases at V and 4 bases at J, leaving 10 bases unmatched. Germline V gene lookup returns CDR1 SSHAT and CDR2 FNYEAQ (reference sequence). The CDR3 sequence is 17 residues long. This CDR3 is CASSPKMGQGAPDTQYF. The CDR3 nucleotides read TGTGCCAGCAGCCCGAAGATGGGACAGGGGGCCCCAGATACGCAGTATTTT. Looking up the rest from reference TRBV7-7 and TRBJ2-3 gives the full variable domain: GAGVSQSPRYKVTKRGQDVTLRCDPISSHATLYWYQQALGQGPEFLTYFNYEAQPDKSGLPSDRFSAERPEGSISTLTIQRTEQRDSAMYRCASSPKMGQGAPDTQYFGPGTRLTVL.

This chain joins TRBV5-3 and TRBJ1-2, with 9 bases identical to TRBD1. TRBV5-3 is labeled an ORF, and its function is uncertain. The V segment lost 4 bases and the J segment 3 bases; nucleotides outside the gene matches: 7. The CDR3 spans 15 residues. The CDR3 DNA reads as TGTGCCAGAAGCCTAGGGACAGGGCGTTACTATGGCTACACCTTC. Translating it yields CARSLGTGRYYGYTF.

The chain has TRBV19 and TRBJ1-5; 7 bases line up with TRBD1. The CDR3 runs 14 residues. CDR1 is LNHDA, CDR2 SQIVND, per germline (reference sequence). V shed 9 bases, J shed 6 bases, and the junction held 11 bases outside the gene matches. The chain's CDR3 is CARPRDSLSQPQHF. CDR3 bases: TGTGCCAGGCCCCGGGACAGTCTTTCTCAGCCCCAGCATTTT.

This sequence joins TRBV6-5 and TRBJ1-6, with 7 nucleotides matching TRBD1. J was trimmed by 8 bases and V by 4 bases; bases with no gene match: 11. Looked up from germline, CDR1 is MNHEY and CDR2 is SVGAGI. This CDR3 has 16 residues. The CDR3 sequence: CASSSRQGRSYSPLHF. CDR3 DNA: TGTGCCAGCAGTTCGCGACAGGGTCGGTCCTATTCACCCCTCCACTTT.

The chain combines TRBV4-2 with TRBJ2-3; TRBD1 matches 7 bases. The CDR3 runs to 16 residues. Germline assignment: CDR1 LGHNA and CDR2 YNFKEQ. V gave up 1 base and J gave up 2 bases; unmatched junction bases: 6. CDR3 protein: CASSQVSDRYTDTQYF. The CDR3 nucleotides are TGTGCCAGCAGCCAAGTTTCGGACAGGTACACAGATACGCAGTATTTT.

The chain employs TRBV7-2 and TRBJ2-5; 10 nucleotides match TRBD2. Germline CDR1 is SGHTA and CDR2 is FQGNSA. The CDR3 has 15 amino acids. V was pared by 5 bases and J by 1 base, with 4 bases of the junction left unmatched. The CDR3 is CASSQERGGQETQYF. The CDR3 nucleotides are TGTGCCAGCAGCCAAGAGCGGGGGGGCCAAGAGACCCAGTACTTC.

The CDR3, as DNA: TGTGCCAGCAGTTTGGGCGCGGGGGAAACAGATACGCAGTATTTT. It is translated as CASSLGAGETDTQYF. The rearrangement links TRBV27 to TRBJ2-3; the match to TRBD2 covers 7 bases. V trimming: 3 bases; J trimming: 3 bases; junction bases outside the gene matches: 6. There are 15 residues in the CDR3. Germline lookup yields CDR1 MNHEY and CDR2 SMNVEV (reference sequence).

This chain joins TRBV5-1 and TRBJ2-7, with TRBD1 matching 7 bases. The CDR3 loop spans 14 amino acids. V lost 4 bases, J lost 2 bases, and 6 bases stayed unmatched. CDR1 is SGHRS, CDR2 YFSETQ, per germline. DNA for the CDR3: TGCGCCAGCAGCCTACAGGGGCCCGCCTACGAGCAGTACTTC. Encoded protein: CASSLQGPAYEQYF.

V and J are TRBV5-6 and TRBJ1-2; weak D call: TRBD1 (5 bases). The germline V gene encodes CDR1 SGHDT and CDR2 YYEEEE. Trimming pared 6 bases from V and 10 bases from J, leaving 22 bases between. The CDR3 contains 14 residues. The CDR3 coding sequence is TGTGCCAGCACCTGGGGGGTTCAAGACCTATCCTACACCTTC. Its translation is CASTWGVQDLSYTF.

A remark on this clone: At one end, the junction sequence differs from germline, possibly due to a read error. This chain joins TRBV9 and TRBJ2-7, with 7 nucleotides matching TRBD1. CDR3 length: 12 amino acids. The germline gives CDR1 SGDLS, CDR2 YYNGEE. CDR3 sequence: CASRPRLGQERF. The CDR3 DNA sequence: TGTGCCAGCCGCCCCCGTCTTGGACAGGAGAGATTC.

This sequence joins TRBV5-1 and TRBJ2-3; TRBD2 matches at 11 bases. The CDR3 extends over 16 amino acids. Per the germline V gene, CDR1 is SGHRS and CDR2 is YFSETQ. Trimming at V came to 0 bases and at J to 6 bases, leaving 6 bases not matched to a gene. CDR3 DNA sequence: TGCGCCAGCAGCTTGGATAGTAGCGGGGGGGCGGATACGCAGTATTTT. Protein: CASSLDSSGGADTQYF.

Within the sample, this clone is medium-sized. The V gene is TRBV2, the J gene TRBJ1-4; 9 bases match TRBD1. The V gene end was trimmed by 0 bases and the J gene end by 7 bases; junction bases not matched to a gene: 6. The germline V gene has CDR1 SNHLY and CDR2 FYNNEI. There are 16 residues in the CDR3. In nucleotides, the CDR3 is TGTGCCAGCAGTGAAGCCCTGGACAGGGGACGTGAAAAACTGTTTTTT. It codes for CASSEALDRGREKLFF.

The chain combines TRBV6-5 with TRBJ2-2; D possibly corresponds to TRBD2 (5 bases). V dropped 5 bases and J dropped 7 bases, with 17 bases sitting between them. CDR3 length: 15 amino acids. Germline CDR1 reads MNHEY; CDR2 reads SVGAGI. The DNA for the CDR3 is TGTGCCAGCAGTCCCTCCGGGCCCCGGGGCGGGGAGCTGTTTTTT. Protein: CASSPSGPRGGELFF.

The V gene is TRBV30, the J gene TRBJ2-3, with D unclear. This CDR3 spans 12 amino acids. CDR1 and CDR2 from the germline V gene are GTSNPN and SVGIG (reference sequence). Trimming stripped 2 bases from V and 4 bases from J, with 7 bases between. Here the CDR3 DNA reads TGTGCCTGGAGTACGAGCGCAGATACGCAGTATTTT. Translated, it gives CAWSTSADTQYF.

This chain links TRBV7-3 with TRBJ2-7, with TRBD1 identical over 9 bases. Looked up from germline, CDR1 is SGHTA and CDR2 is FQGTGA. The CDR3 runs to 13 residues. The J segment lost 6 bases and the V segment lost 5 bases, leaving 5 bases of the junction unmatched. In DNA, the CDR3 is TGTGCCAGCAGCATACAGGGGGCAAGCGAGCAGTACTTC. It yields the protein CASSIQGASEQYF.